What follows are 18 T cell receptor beta chains derived from one specimen sequenced in a study of T cell clonotyping in hematopoietic cell transplantation. Generated by immunoSEQ multiplex PCR, the TCRdb table keeps only in-frame clones and is missing some. The sample consists of 25,000 to 35,000 clones, approximately 94% of them appearing once. Time point denoted: recipient sample about 28 days before transplant, after cytoreduction. The sample consisted of peripheral blood mononuclear cells, taken before stem cell transplant. These TCRs come from a man in his fifties with acute myeloid leukemia. Some clones in this sample may be carry-over from other donors' samples.

The CDR3 DNA reads as TGTGCCAGCAGTTTTGGGCCGACCTCCTACGAGCAGTACTTC. Encoded protein: CASSFGPTSYEQYF. V gene TRBV28 combines with J gene TRBJ2-7, with D unresolved. Germline values: CDR1 MDHEN, CDR2 SYDVKM. There are 14 residues in the CDR3. Trimming removed 3 bases from V and 0 bases from J, with 9 bases in between.

The chain is built from TRBV19 and TRBJ2-2; D unclear. The germline V gene has CDR1 LNHDA and CDR2 SQIVND (reference sequence). Trimming left V 4 bases short and J 4 bases short, with 10 bases between. CDR3 length: 14 amino acids. The CDR3 region is CASSRAPGTGELFF. The CDR3 DNA is TGTGCCAGTAGTAGGGCCCCGGGCACCGGGGAGCTGTTTTTT.

V gene TRBV5-1 combines with J gene TRBJ1-4, with D unclear. CDR3 length: 13 amino acids. Germline CDR1 reads SGHRS; CDR2 reads YFSETQ. The ends were cut back, 3 bases at V and 4 bases at J, with 7 bases in the middle. The CDR3 nucleotides are TGCGCCAGCAGCTCGGAATTTAATGAAAAACTGTTTTTT. It encodes CASSSEFNEKLFF.

V usage is TRBV5-1 and J usage is TRBJ2-2, with TRBD1 identical over 8 bases. Unmatched junction bases numbered 4, after V lost 0 bases and J lost 0 bases. The length of the CDR3 is 17 residues. Germline CDR1 is SGHRS and CDR2 is YFSETQ. CDR3 bases: TGCGCCAGCAGCTTGGGACAGGGGCTAGCGAACACCGGGGAGCTGTTTTTT. Protein: CASSLGQGLANTGELFF.

The V and J genes are TRBV6-5 and TRBJ1-1, with D possibly matching TRBD1 (5 bases). Germline CDR1 reads MNHEY; CDR2 reads SVGAGI. The CDR3 extends over 13 amino acids. V dropped 0 bases and J dropped 6 bases, with 8 bases sitting between them. CDR3 sequence: CASSYSGGPEAFF. CDR3 coding DNA: TGTGCCAGCAGTTACTCCGGGGGACCTGAAGCTTTCTTT.

The J gene is TRBJ1-3, the V gene TRBV28, with 8 bases fitting TRBD1. Trimming at V came to 2 bases and at J to 4 bases, leaving 13 bases not matched to a gene. CDR1 and CDR2 (germline): MDHEN, SYDVKM. CDR3 size: 18 residues. The CDR3 DNA is TGTGCCAGCAGTTTAATGCCTCCGGGACAGGTGGGAGGAAACACCATATATTTT. Its protein product is CASSLMPPGQVGGNTIYF.

The gene calls are TRBV5-4 and TRBJ1-1; D unclear. CDR1 and CDR2 (germline): SGHNT, YYREEE (reference sequence). The CDR3 length is 16 residues. Trimming removed 5 bases at V and 0 bases at J, with 17 bases between. The CDR3 nucleotides read TGTGCCAGCAGTCTACATGGGCTCCCTCTGAACACTGAAGCTTTCTTT. Its translation: CASSLHGLPLNTEAFF.

The J gene is TRBJ1-1, the V gene TRBV4-3; 7 bases map to TRBD1. V lost 5 bases to trimming and J lost 3 bases; unmatched junction nucleotides: 9. Germline V gene sequence: CDR1 LGHNA, CDR2 YSLEER. The CDR3 has 15 residues. The CDR3 DNA follows: TGCGCCAGCAGCTCCGGAGGGGGCAGGGACACTGAAGCTTTCTTT. This translates into CASSSGGGRDTEAFF.

The chain combines TRBV6-6 with TRBJ1-4, with D uncertain. The CDR3 has 16 residues. The germline gives CDR1 MNHNY, CDR2 SVGAGI (reference sequence). V lost 5 bases, J lost 7 bases, and 20 bases lay in between. CDR3 sequence (DNA): TGTGCCAGCAGTAATTCATCAGGACTCGCAATTGAAAAACTGTTTTTT. Its protein product is CASSNSSGLAIEKLFF.

The rearrangement uses TRBV5-4 and TRBJ1-2, with a tentative D call TRBD1 (5 bases). The CDR3 totals 14 residues. V lost 3 bases and J lost 5, with 14 bases in between. Germline V gives CDR1 SGHNT, CDR2 YYREEE (reference sequence). The CDR3 is CASSYGTDLYGYTF. The CDR3 nucleotides read TGTGCCAGCAGCTACGGGACGGATCTTTATGGCTACACCTTC.

The chain uses TRBV2 and TRBJ1-1, with D maybe TRBD1 (5 bases). Per germline, CDR1 SNHLY and CDR2 FYNNEI. This CDR3 is built from 15 residues. The V end was cut by 2 bases, the J end by 5 bases, with 15 bases between. CDR3 sequence reads: CASSEQGLRGTEAFF. DNA for the CDR3: TGTGCCAGCAGTGAACAGGGCCTCCGGGGGACTGAAGCTTTCTTT.

CDR3 residues: CASSIDWGGNQPQHF. CDR3 nucleotides: TGTGCCAGCAGTATAGACTGGGGGGGCAATCAGCCCCAGCATTTT. The chain combines TRBV2 with TRBJ1-5; the D gene is possibly TRBD1 (5 bases). The CDR3 runs 15 residues. V lost 5 bases and J 2 bases, leaving 13 bases between the germline ends. Germline CDR1 SNHLY, CDR2 FYNNEI.

The J gene is TRBJ1-1, the V gene TRBV23-1; D is unclear. TRBV23-1 is identified as an open reading frame with a role that is uncertain. The CDR3 runs to 16 residues. V lost 7 bases to trimming and J lost 1 base, with 19 bases between them. The chain's CDR3 is CASTSVTDGSNTEAFF. Here the CDR3 DNA reads TGCGCCAGCACCTCTGTAACGGACGGATCGAACACTGAAGCTTTCTTT.

On this clone: A junction boundary mismatches the germline segment, possibly from a read error. The CDR3 bases are TGTGCCAGCAGCCCTTTCGACCAAAGGGAGCACTTC. Translation gives CASSPFDQREHF. The V and J genes are TRBV7-2 and TRBJ2-5; the D gene is possibly TRBD2 (5 bases). From germline, CDR1 is SGHTA and CDR2 FQGNSA. CDR3 length: 12 amino acids. Looking up the rest from reference TRBV7-2 and TRBJ2-5 gives the full variable domain: GAGVSQSPSNKVTEKGKDVELRCDPISGHTALYWYRQSLGQGLEFLIYFQGNSAPDKSGLPSDRFSAERTGGSVSTLTIQRTQQEDSAVYLCASSPFDQREHFGPGTRLLVL.

V usage is TRBV4-1 and J usage is TRBJ1-3; D gene uncertain. The CDR3 is 15 amino acids. In germline, CDR1 is MGHRA, CDR2 YSYEKL. Trimming cost V 0 bases and J 4 bases, with 10 bases left between them. The CDR3 nucleotides read TGCGCCAGCAGCCAAGATGGAAGGGTAGGAAACACCATATATTTT. It translates to CASSQDGRVGNTIYF.

This clone was found once. The V gene is TRBV9, the J gene TRBJ2-2; no definite D call. The CDR3 contains 15 residues. Trimming left V 2 bases short and J 3 bases short, with 11 bases between. The germline V gene encodes CDR1 SGDLS and CDR2 YYNGEE. This CDR3 is CASSVAGRDTGELFF. The CDR3, as DNA: TGTGCCAGCAGCGTGGCAGGTAGGGACACCGGGGAGCTGTTTTTT.

The CDR3 reads CASSLGQGASYEQYF. The CDR3 DNA follows: TGTGCCAGCAGTTTAGGACAGGGGGCCTCCTACGAGCAGTACTTC. J is TRBJ2-7 and V is TRBV28, with 11 bases fitting TRBD1. Trimming at V came to 2 bases and at J to 0 bases, leaving 0 bases not matched to a gene. CDR1 and CDR2 from the germline V gene are MDHEN and SYDVKM. The CDR3 is 15 residues long. Using reference TRBV28 and TRBJ2-7 for the parts outside the CDR3, the full variable domain is DVKVTQSSRYLVKRTGEKVFLECVQDMDHENMFWYRQDPGLGLRLIYFSYDVKMKEKGDIPEGYSVSREKKERFSLILESASTNQTSMYLCASSLGQGASYEQYFGPGTRLTVT.

V and J are TRBV11-2 and TRBJ2-5; D is possibly TRBD1 (6 bases). Per the germline V gene, CDR1 is SGHAT and CDR2 is FQNNGV. The CDR3 spans 15 residues. V dropped 1 base and J dropped 3 bases, with 12 bases sitting between them. In nucleotides, the CDR3 is TGTGCCAGCAGCTTAGTTGGGGGCAGGGAAGAGACCCAGTACTTC. The encoded protein is CASSLVGGREETQYF.